The present T cell receptor (beta chain) was sequenced within a study of blood T cell repertoires in COVID-19. CDR3 length: 15 amino acids. Germline V gene sequence: CDR1 SGHTA, CDR2 FQGNSA. With 3 bases clipped from V and 10 bases from J, the junction kept 10 bases outside the gene matches. Here immunoSEQ multiplex PCR was the method, and the copy in TCRdb shows in-frame clones only, minus some. The sample lists 540,000 or so clones, approximately 88% occurring once. The clonotype was recovered from a woman aged 45-60 years with COVID-19, enrolled during active disease. The sample consisted of peripheral blood. The V gene is TRBV7-2, the J gene TRBJ2-1; 9 bases agree with TRBD2. The CDR3 loop reads CASSFVLRGGLEQFF. CDR3 sequence (DNA): TGTGCCAGCAGCTTCGTTTTGCGGGGGGGCTTAGAGCAGTTCTTC. Full variable domain (rest looked up from reference TRBV7-2 and TRBJ2-1): GAGVSQSPSNKVTEKGKDVELRCDPISGHTALYWYRQSLGQGLEFLIYFQGNSAPDKSGLPSDRFSAERTGGSVSTLTIQRTQQEDSAVYLCASSFVLRGGLEQFFGPGTRLTVL.